The rows below give T cell receptor beta chains drawn from one sample of a study of control samples from healthy donors and cancer patients. Method: immunoSEQ multiplex PCR; TCRdb's copy keeps in-frame clones and lacks some. The sample holds over 100,000 clones, more than 80% seen once. Material for sequencing was blood. These receptors originate from a man between 35 and 55 years old in good health. CDR3s include the opening cysteine and the closing phenylalanine or tryptophan. The D gene is left open where the match is weak.

V gene,D gene,J gene,CDR3 DNA,CDR3 protein
TRBV7-3,TRBD1,TRBJ2-1,TGTGCCAGCAGCTTTAACAGGGGAAAGGGTGAGCAGTTCTTC,CASSFNRGKGEQFF
TRBV18,TRBD2,TRBJ2-3,TGTGCCAGCTCACCGACTAGCGGGGGCGCTGGGACAGATACGCAGTATTTT,CASSPTSGGAGTDTQYF
TRBV4-1,NA,TRBJ2-1,TGCGCCAGCAGCCAAGACGATGGGGGCGGGGGTTTCAATGAGCAGTTCTTC,CASSQDDGGGGFNEQFF
TRBV6-4,NA,TRBJ2-3,TGTGCCAGCAGATCTTTGGACGCGAAGCGTAGCACAGATACGCAGTATTTT,CASRSLDAKRSTDTQYF
TRBV6-6,NA,TRBJ2-1,TGTGCCAGCACGCCCGGGGGATACAATGAGCAGTTCTTC,CASTPGGYNEQFF
TRBV7-9,NA,TRBJ2-1,TGTGCCAGCAGCTTAGGAAGGGTCAACAATGAGCAGTTCTTC,CASSLGRVNNEQFF
TRBV19,NA,TRBJ1-5,TGTGCCAGTAGTACTGGTAGACTGTATAGCAATCAGCCCCAGCATTTT,CASSTGRLYSNQPQHF
TRBV7-2,TRBD1,TRBJ2-7,TGTGCCAGTAGACTTGGGACAGAGGCCTACGAGCAGTACTTC,CASRLGTEAYEQYF
TRBV5-1,NA,TRBJ2-2,TGCGCCAGCAGCTTGGAGTATAGGGAGCTGTTTTTT,CASSLEYRELFF
TRBV28,TRBD1,TRBJ1-3,TGTGCCAGCAGTTGGAGGGGGCTCACTGGAAACACCATATATTTT,CASSWRGLTGNTIYF
TRBV7-6,TRBD1,TRBJ1-2,TGTGCCAGCGCCCAGGGGGGATCCTCCTATGGCTACACCTTC,CASAQGGSSYGYTF
TRBV12-3/TRBV12-4,NA,TRBJ2-1,TGTGCCAGCAGTTTATCTGTAGTGGGTTCGCAGTTCTTC,CASSLSVVGSQFF
TRBV6-1,NA,TRBJ1-6,TGTGCCAGCAGTGAACTAAGGGCAGGGCTTTCACCCCTCCACTTT,CASSELRAGLSPLHF
TRBV7-3,NA,TRBJ2-1,TGTGCCAGCAGCTTACGGGCATCCTACAATGAGCAGTTCTTC,CASSLRASYNEQFF